Presented here are 21 T cell receptor beta chains from one specimen sequenced in a study of blood T cell repertoires in COVID-19. This table comes from immunoSEQ multiplex PCR, and its TCRdb copy is limited to in-frame clones, with some not included. The sample contains some 140,000 clones, 78% of which appear only once. Sequences were obtained from peripheral blood. These receptors were collected from a man aged 55-75 years who had recovered from COVID-19.

The table lists this clone with a count of one. The chain is built from TRBV24-1 and TRBJ2-5, with 11 bases matching TRBD1. Germline V gene sequence: CDR1 KGHDR, CDR2 SFDVKD. V lost 2 bases and J lost 3; bases outside the gene matches: 4. The CDR3 is 16 amino acids. DNA of the CDR3: TGTGCCACCAGTGATTATGGACAGGGGGCTGAAGAGACCCAGTACTTC. Translated, it gives CATSDYGQGAEETQYF.

The chain uses TRBV7-2 and TRBJ2-7; 8 nucleotides match TRBD2. Germline V gives CDR1 SGHTA, CDR2 FQGNSA. The CDR3 spans 14 residues. The V gene end was trimmed by 5 bases and the J gene end by 5 bases; junction bases not matched to a gene: 8. The DNA of the CDR3 is TGTGCCAGCAGCCCGACTTCGGGAGGGCACGAGCAGTACTTC. This translates into CASSPTSGGHEQYF.

V usage is TRBV18 and J usage is TRBJ2-3; 7 bases line up with TRBD1. Germline V CDR1 and CDR2: KGHSH, LQKENI. Trimming at V came to 3 bases and at J to 0 bases, leaving 3 bases not matched to a gene. The CDR3 spans 15 residues. In DNA, the CDR3 is TGTGCCAGCTCACCCGGGACAGCTAGCACAGATACGCAGTATTTT. Protein: CASSPGTASTDTQYF.

This clone has a single count. This CDR3 is CASSLVAEETQYF. In DNA, the CDR3 is TGTGCCAGCAGCTTGGTTGCAGAAGAGACCCAGTACTTC. The chain couples TRBV5-6 to TRBJ2-5; no clear D gene. Germline CDR1 is SGHDT and CDR2 is YYEEEE. V lost 0 bases to trimming and J lost 3 bases, with 6 bases between them. The CDR3 runs 13 residues.

On this clone itself: This same CDR3 is encoded by further DNA sequences in the sample. This rearrangement joins TRBV27 to TRBJ1-5; D is possibly TRBD1 (6 bases). Trimming stripped 6 bases from V and 7 bases from J, with 16 bases between. Per the germline V gene, CDR1 is MNHEY and CDR2 is SMNVEV (reference sequence). The CDR3 has 14 amino acids. The CDR3 DNA sequence: TGTGCCAGCAGGCCCCGAGGGGGACGGCAGCCCCAGCATTTT. It specifies CASRPRGGRQPQHF.

V gene TRBV12-3 or TRBV12-4 combines with J gene TRBJ1-1; the match to TRBD1 covers 7 bases. V was clipped by 4 bases and J by 4 bases; unmatched bases: 3. This CDR3 is built from 13 residues. The CDR3 sequence: CASSWDSSTEAFF. The CDR3 DNA follows: TGTGCCAGCAGTTGGGACAGCAGCACTGAAGCTTTCTTT.

The V gene is TRBV11-2, the J gene TRBJ2-7; no reliable D call. V was pared by 5 bases and J by 4 bases, with 6 bases between. The CDR3 loop spans 11 amino acids. From germline, CDR1 is SGHAT and CDR2 FQNNGV. The CDR3 nucleotides read TGTGCCAGCAGCCCCTCGTACGAGCAGTACTTC. The encoded protein is CASSPSYEQYF.

The DNA of the CDR3 is TGTGCCAGCATCCAGTCAGGGGGCGCGGGTCAGCCCCAGCATTTT. It translates to CASIQSGGAGQPQHF. The genes are TRBV28 and TRBJ1-5, with TRBD1 matching over 8 bases. The germline CDR1 and CDR2 sequences are MDHEN and SYDVKM. This CDR3 has 15 amino acids. The J segment lost 6 bases and the V segment lost 7 bases, leaving 11 bases of the junction unmatched.

This chain connects TRBV2 to TRBJ2-7; D may be TRBD2 (6 bases). CDR3 length: 14 amino acids. The germline CDR1 and CDR2 sequences are SNHLY and FYNNEI. Between the trimmed V and J ends, which lost 6 bases and 4 bases, there was a span of 16 bases. CDR3 residues: CASRSTGSGYEQYF. CDR3 sequence (DNA): TGTGCCAGCAGAAGCACTGGGAGCGGGTACGAGCAGTACTTC.

The V gene is TRBV6-2 or TRBV6-3, the J gene TRBJ2-3; TRBD2 agrees at 11 bases. CDR1 is MNHEY, CDR2 SVGEGT, per germline. The V and J ends lost 5 bases and 1 base, in that order; junction bases with no gene match: 11. The CDR3 extends over 18 amino acids. CDR3 region: CASSPPLAGVGRTDTQYF. CDR3 sequence (DNA): TGTGCCAGCAGTCCCCCACTAGCGGGAGTCGGACGCACAGATACGCAGTATTTT.

The CDR3 is CASSPGLAGGSDTQYF. The CDR3 DNA sequence: TGTGCCAGTAGTCCGGGACTAGCGGGGGGATCAGATACGCAGTATTTT. The V call is TRBV19, the J call TRBJ2-3, with 15 bases that match TRBD2. The V gene's germline CDR1 is LNHDA and CDR2 SQIVND (reference sequence). V trimming: 5 bases; J trimming: 4 bases; junction bases outside the gene matches: 4. CDR3 size: 16 residues.

The chain employs TRBV5-4 and TRBJ2-3; TRBD2 might be the D (5 bases). The CDR3 has 15 residues. The V gene lost 5 bases and the J gene lost 2 bases, with 15 bases spanning the gap. CDR1 is SGHNT and CDR2 is YYREEE in the germline V gene (reference sequence). This CDR3 is CASRAPSGSTDTQYF. The CDR3 DNA reads as TGTGCCAGCAGAGCCCCAAGCGGCTCCACAGATACGCAGTATTTT.

In this sample, this clone turned up many times. This chain joins TRBV4-1 and TRBJ1-6, with D possibly being TRBD1 (5 bases). Trimming took 7 bases from V and 4 from J, leaving 14 bases between them. This CDR3 region has 15 residues. Looked up from germline, CDR1 is MGHRA and CDR2 is YSYEKL. The CDR3 bases are TGCGCCAGCAATCCGGGTGGGGCGTATAATTCACCCCTCCACTTT. Amino acid sequence: CASNPGGAYNSPLHF.

The chain carries TRBV27 and TRBJ1-2, with TRBD1 matching over 8 bases. Trimming took 6 bases from V and 7 from J; bases not matched to a gene: 13. The length of the CDR3 is 15 residues. Germline loops: CDR1 MNHEY, CDR2 SMNVEV (reference sequence). The CDR3 DNA sequence: TGTGCCAGCAGGGACCCCGCGGGACAGGAGGCTGGCTACACCTTC. Residues: CASRDPAGQEAGYTF.

The V and J genes are TRBV19 and TRBJ1-4; D perhaps matches TRBD1 (5 bases). CDR1 LNHDA and CDR2 SQIVND come from the germline V gene (reference sequence). V was shortened by 6 bases and J by 0 bases, with 8 bases between the two germline ends. This CDR3 comprises 14 residues. This CDR3 is CASSTQATNEKLFF. CDR3 bases: TGTGCCAGTAGCACACAGGCAACTAATGAAAAACTGTTTTTT.

The rearrangement links TRBV4-1 to TRBJ1-1; possibly TRBD1 for D (5 bases). The V and J ends lost 1 base and 0 bases respectively, with 9 bases between them. Germline V CDR1 and CDR2: MGHRA, YSYEKL. The CDR3 length is 15 residues. The DNA of the CDR3 is TGCGCCAGCAGCCAAGGGCCAGGGCTGAACACTGAAGCTTTCTTT. It codes for CASSQGPGLNTEAFF.

This chain links TRBV9 with TRBJ2-5; possible D gene TRBD1, 5 bases. This CDR3 has 11 amino acids. V lost 7 bases and J lost 5, with 9 bases in between. From germline, CDR1 is SGDLS and CDR2 YYNGEE. DNA for the CDR3: TGTGCCAGCTCCCCAGGGGAGACCCAGTACTTC. Translation: CASSPGETQYF.

The gene calls are TRBV5-1 and TRBJ2-1, with D possibly being TRBD1 (6 bases). This CDR3 contains 14 residues. Trimming cost V 4 bases and J 4 bases, with 12 bases left between them. Per the germline V gene, CDR1 is SGHRS and CDR2 is YFSETQ. CDR3 loop: CASSPGQRYNEQFF. CDR3 DNA sequence: TGCGCCAGCAGCCCCGGACAGAGATACAATGAGCAGTTCTTC.

Only a few counts were recorded for this clone. The chain couples TRBV30 to TRBJ2-2; 7 bases fit TRBD2. The germline V gene encodes CDR1 GTSNPN and CDR2 SVGIG (reference sequence). The CDR3 length is 14 residues. Germline trimming cut 4 bases from V and 2 bases from J; bases unmatched to any gene: 4. CDR3 nucleotide sequence: TGTGCCTGGAAGAGACTAGCTAACACCGGGGAGCTGTTTTTT. Translated, it gives CAWKRLANTGELFF.

The chain is built from TRBV19 and TRBJ1-2; D call uncertain. Deletions cut 1 base from V and 2 bases from J, with 5 bases between. CDR3 length: 13 amino acids. Per the germline V gene, CDR1 is LNHDA and CDR2 is SQIVND (reference sequence). Here the CDR3 DNA reads TGTGCCAGTAGTATAGCCAGAAACTATGGCTACACCTTC. This gives the protein CASSIARNYGYTF. Looking up the rest from reference TRBV19 and TRBJ1-2 gives the full variable domain: DGGITQSPKYLFRKEGQNVTLSCEQNLNHDAMYWYRQDPGQGLRLIYYSQIVNDFQKGDIAEGYSVSREKKESFPLTVTSAQKNPTAFYLCASSIARNYGYTFGSGTRLTVV.

The chain carries TRBV5-1 and TRBJ2-1; 10 bases are a match to TRBD2. CDR3 size: 16 residues. V dropped 0 bases and J dropped 5; count of bases not matched to a gene: 5. In germline, CDR1 is SGHRS, CDR2 YFSETQ. The CDR3 here is CASSLGPGLANNEQFF. The CDR3 nucleotides are TGCGCCAGCAGCTTGGGTCCGGGACTAGCGAACAATGAGCAGTTCTTC.